This is a list of T cell receptor beta chains from one sample in a study of T cell responses to AZD1222 COVID-19 vaccine. Sequenced by immunoSEQ multiplex PCR; TCRdb stores in-frame clones only, minus some. This sample has approximately 170,000 clones, with 80% to 90% found just once. Here the sequenced sample was peripheral blood, taken on day 0 of AZD1222 vaccination. The receptors stem from an adult in good health. The CDR3 runs from the conserved cysteine through the conserved F or W. D genes are given only for firm matches. Rows may omit the clone size; those that give it use once, few, many or a size class.

NA TRBJ2-2 NA TRBV10-1 TGCGCCAGCAGTCCCCAGCAGACCAACACCGGGGAGCTGTTTTTT CASSPQQTNTGELFF
NA TRBJ2-6 NA TRBV7-2 TGTGCCAGCAGCCTCCCCTTTACGGGCGGCTCTGGGGCCAACGTCCTGACTTTC CASSLPFTGGSGANVLTF
NA TRBJ2-5 TRBD2 TRBV5-1 TGCGCCAGCAGCTTAATAGCGGGGGCCCAAGAGACCCAGTACTTC CASSLIAGAQETQYF
NA TRBJ1-2 TRBD1 TRBV28 TGTGCCAGCAGGACTTGGACAGGGATCGATGGCTACACCTTC CASRTWTGIDGYTF
NA TRBJ2-5 NA TRBV18 TGTGCCAGCTCACCACCGGGAGAGACCCAGTACTTC CASSPPGETQYF
NA TRBJ2-7 TRBD1 TRBV28 TGTGCCAGCAGTTGGGGGACAGGGCCCTACGAGCAGTACTTC CASSWGTGPYEQYF
NA TRBJ1-2 TRBD1 TRBV3-1/TRBV3-2 TGTGCCAGTAGGACAGGGCAGCGGGAAGGCTACACCTTC CASRTGQREGYTF
NA TRBJ1-2 NA TRBV6-1 TGTGCCAGCAGTGAGCAGCTCCAGGGTACCGACTATGGCTACACCTTC CASSEQLQGTDYGYTF
NA TRBJ2-2 TRBD2 TRBV5-6 TGTGCCAGCAGCCCGGGACTAGCGGGGGGGGAGCTGTTTTTT CASSPGLAGGELFF
once TRBJ2-5 TRBD1 TRBV11-2 TGTGCCAGCAGCATACTTGACAGGGTTTGGGAGACCCAGTACTTC CASSILDRVWETQYF
once TRBJ2-2 NA TRBV3-1/TRBV3-2 TGTGCCAGCAGCCAAATGGCTGGCGGGGAGCTGTTTTTT CASSQMAGGELFF
NA TRBJ2-1 NA TRBV12-3/TRBV12-4 TGTGCCAGCAGTCTCCAGGGTTATGAGCAGTTCTTC CASSLQGYEQFF
NA TRBJ1-1 TRBD1 TRBV7-9 TGTGCCAGCAGCTTGAGTGGACAGGGAAACACTGAAGCTTTCTTT CASSLSGQGNTEAFF
NA TRBJ2-3 NA TRBV7-3 TGTGCCAGCAGCGATACCACAGATACGCAGTATTTT CASSDTTDTQYF
NA TRBJ2-5 TRBD2 TRBV11-2 TGTGCCAGCAGCCCATGGACTAGCGCAGAGACCCAGTACTTC CASSPWTSAETQYF
once TRBJ2-7 TRBD2 TRBV19 TGTGCCAGTAGTATAGATCGGCTAGCGGGGACCTACGAGCAGTACTTC CASSIDRLAGTYEQYF
once TRBJ1-1 TRBD1 TRBV9 TGTGCCAGCAGCGTAGGCAGGGGAAAGGCCCAGGGGGCTATTAGCACTGAAGCTTTCTTT CASSVGRGKAQGAISTEAFF
NA TRBJ1-2 NA TRBV6-5 TGTGCCAGCAGTTACTCCTGGGGGGAATCGTACTATGGCTACACCTTC CASSYSWGESYYGYTF
NA TRBJ2-1 NA TRBV24-1 TGTGCCACCAGGATGGGCCGGGTCAACAATGAGCAGTTCTTC CATRMGRVNNEQFF
few TRBJ1-1 NA TRBV29-1 TGCAGCGTTGAAAAAAAAGCTTTCTTT CSVEKKAFF